This T cell receptor beta chain was recovered during a study of cytomegalovirus exposure and HLA in healthy donors. Study outcomes and limitations: Trimming of TCR beta V- and J-genes showed a link, identified in a later analysis, to a missense DCLRE1C variant.

The V and J ends lost 5 bases and 4 bases respectively, with 8 bases between them. The CDR3 sequence is 12 residues long. Germline V gene sequence: CDR1 MNHEY, CDR2 SVGAGI. The PCR used 60 Vbeta and 13 Jbeta primers. The protocol was immunoSEQ multiplex PCR, while the TCRdb copy is restricted to in-frame clones and leaves out a portion. The table has about 59,000 clones, about 80% seen once. Healthy donors of bone marrow made up the group. A note on this clone: Antigen specificity is unknown.

This clonotype originated in a man between 40 and 49 years old in good health and CMV-seronegative. The sample was PBMCs. The chain carries TRBV6-5 and TRBJ1-1; no clear D. The CDR3 DNA follows: TGTGCCAGCAGTAAGATTAGCACTGAAGCTTTCTTT. It translates to CASSKISTEAFF.